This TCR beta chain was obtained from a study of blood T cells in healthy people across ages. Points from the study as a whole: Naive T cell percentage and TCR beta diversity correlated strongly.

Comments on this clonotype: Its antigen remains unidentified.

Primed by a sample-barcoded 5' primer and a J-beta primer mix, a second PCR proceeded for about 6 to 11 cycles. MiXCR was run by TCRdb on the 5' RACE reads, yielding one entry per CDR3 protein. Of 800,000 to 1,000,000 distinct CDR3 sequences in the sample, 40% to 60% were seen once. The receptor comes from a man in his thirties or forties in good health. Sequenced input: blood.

The CDR3 DNA sequence: TGTGCCAGCAGCCCCTGGGACAGGGTGGAGTTAGCTAAAAACTATGGCTACACCTTC. Amino acid sequence: CASSPWDRVELAKNYGYTF. The chain combines TRBV11-2 with TRBJ1-2; 9 bases are a match to TRBD1. CDR3 size: 19 residues. With V trimmed by 5 bases and J by 2 bases, 18 bases remained unmatched. Germline loops: CDR1 SGHAT, CDR2 FQNNGV.